The 18 T cell receptor beta chains listed next were all sequenced from one sample in a study of post-analysis software for immune sequencing data. Which antigens these TCRs recognize remains unknown. TCR beta cDNA libraries had unique molecular identifiers. In TCRdb, the PCR reads were re-called with MiXCR into one record per CDR3 protein. The sample has roughly 700,000 distinct CDR3 sequences, about 32% seen once; the top ten hold under 0.7%. Study-level results: In patients, about 5 TRBV segments were more frequent than in controls, with TRBV5-6, TRBV5-1 and TRBV20-1 among them.

Sequencing was carried out using blood. These TCRs come from a girl aged 10 to 17 with multiple sclerosis.

In DNA, the CDR3 is TGTGCCAGCAGCTTAGCCAGGAGCGGAAGGGGGTACTTC. Translating it yields CASSLARSGRGYF. This sequence joins TRBV7-2 and TRBJ2-5; perhaps D is TRBD1 or TRBD2 (5 bases each). The CDR3 contains 13 residues. V dropped 0 bases and J dropped 13 bases, with 15 bases sitting between them. Germline V CDR1 and CDR2: SGHTA, FQGNSA.

The chain has TRBV7-2 and TRBJ2-7; D might be TRBD1 or TRBD2, each matching 6 bases. The CDR3 is made up of 12 amino acids. The V gene's germline CDR1 is SGHTA and CDR2 FQGNSA. V lost 1 base to trimming and J lost 9 bases, with 10 bases between them. The CDR3 coding sequence is TGTGCCAGCAGCTTAGATGGGGGGCCGCAGTACTTC. Translation gives CASSLDGGPQYF.

This clonotype turned up a few times. V gene TRBV10-3 combines with J gene TRBJ2-4; D tentatively reads TRBD1 or TRBD2 (6 bases each). Trimming took off 5 bases at V and 2 bases at J, with 10 bases between the two ends. In germline, CDR1 is ENHRY, CDR2 SYGVKD. CDR3 length equals 14 residues. Written as DNA, the CDR3 is TGTGCCATCAGTACGGGGGCGTCCAAAAACATTCAGTACTTC. Protein product: CAISTGASKNIQYF.

This chain uses TRBV20-1 with TRBJ1-1, with TRBD1 identical over 7 bases. This CDR3 has 15 amino acids. The V and J ends lost 3 bases and 1 base, in that order; junction bases with no gene match: 8. From germline, CDR1 is DFQATT and CDR2 SNEGSKA (reference sequence). The CDR3 sequence is CSASPLRDRNTEAFF. DNA of the CDR3: TGCAGTGCTAGCCCCCTCCGGGACAGGAACACTGAAGCTTTCTTT.

J is TRBJ2-7 and V is TRBV20-1; a possible D gene is TRBD1 (5 bases). There are 12 residues in the CDR3. In germline, CDR1 is DFQATT, CDR2 SNEGSKA (reference sequence). The V end lost 5 bases, the J end lost 3 bases, and 11 bases lay between the germline ends. The CDR3 sequence is CSALDRFYEQYF. CDR3 nucleotide sequence: TGCAGTGCTCTCGACAGATTCTACGAGCAGTACTTC.

Turning to this clonotype: The junction and the germline gene differ at one end; a read error may be behind it. The genes are TRBV25-1 and TRBJ2-6; 7 positions agree with TRBD1. The CDR3 is 16 amino acids. The germline gives CDR1 MGHDK, CDR2 SYGVNS. CDR3 coding DNA: TGTGCCAGCAGTGACCATACAGGTACAGGGGCCGACGTCCTGACTTTC. Translation gives CASSDHTGTGADVLTF.

The CDR3 reads CASSSRTSGTGIDTQYF. CDR3 coding DNA: TGTGCCAGCAGCTCCCGGACTAGCGGCACGGGGATAGATACGCAGTATTTT. The J gene is TRBJ2-3, the V gene TRBV11-2; 10 nucleotides agree with TRBD2. The trim removed 4 bases at V and 5 bases at J, leaving 12 bases unmatched. CDR3 length: 17 amino acids. Looked up from germline, CDR1 is SGHAT and CDR2 is FQNNGV.

V usage is TRBV15 and J usage is TRBJ2-3; D might be TRBD1 (6 bases). Trimming left V 1 base short and J 4 bases short, with 15 bases between. Germline V gene sequence: CDR1 LNHNV, CDR2 YYDKDF (reference sequence). The CDR3 loop spans 16 amino acids. The CDR3 DNA follows: TGTGCCACCAGCAGAGCTACTACAGGGACCGCAGATACGCAGTATTTT. It translates to CATSRATTGTADTQYF.

This clonotype was seen only a few times. The rearrangement links TRBV7-2 to TRBJ2-1, with D perhaps matching TRBD1 (5 bases). The CDR3 is 14 amino acids. V was cut by 1 base and J by 4 bases, with 8 bases left in between. The germline V gene encodes CDR1 SGHTA and CDR2 FQGNSA. CDR3: CASSLEGPYNEQFF. The CDR3, as DNA: TGTGCCAGCAGCTTAGAGGGGCCGTACAATGAGCAGTTCTTC.

The rearrangement uses TRBV6-5 and TRBJ1-6; TRBD1 matches 7 bases. V dropped 11 bases and J dropped 6; count of bases not matched to a gene: 7. The CDR3 has 13 residues. Germline V gene data show CDR1 as MNHEY and CDR2 as SVGAGI. In nucleotides, the CDR3 is TGTGCCGTGAGAGACAGGGCTAATTCACCCCTCCACTTT. Protein sequence: CAVRDRANSPLHF.

Note on this clonotype: One end of the junction varies from germline; a read error may be responsible. The genes are TRBV7-6 and TRBJ2-3; TRBD2 agrees at 11 bases. The V gene's germline CDR1 is SGHVS and CDR2 FNYEAQ. The CDR3 length is 17 residues. The CDR3 loop reads CASSLALTSGSSDAQYF. Here the CDR3 DNA reads TGTGCCAGCAGCTTAGCGTTAACTAGCGGGAGCTCAGATGCGCAGTATTTT.

The chain uses TRBV7-9 and TRBJ2-1, with D perhaps TRBD2 (5 bases). Germline V gene sequence: CDR1 SEHNR, CDR2 FQNEAQ (reference sequence). The length of the CDR3 is 15 residues. Trimming left V 2 bases short and J 4 bases short, with 12 bases between. The CDR3: CASSLSWGEYNEQFF. CDR3 DNA: TGTGCCAGCAGCTTATCATGGGGAGAGTACAATGAGCAGTTCTTC.

In this sample, this clonotype turned up a few times. The chain recombines TRBV2 with TRBJ2-3, with a tentative D call TRBD2 (5 bases). The CDR3 sequence is 16 residues long. Per the germline V gene, CDR1 is SNHLY and CDR2 is FYNNEI. Trimming pared 0 bases from V and 5 bases from J, leaving 15 bases between. CDR3 in amino acids: CASSEAEGGSGDTQYF. DNA of the CDR3: TGTGCCAGCAGTGAAGCAGAGGGTGGTTCCGGAGATACGCAGTATTTT.

This clonotype has a count of ten or more. The J gene is TRBJ2-5, the V gene TRBV10-2; a possible D gene is TRBD2 (5 bases). The CDR3 loop spans 14 amino acids. Per germline, CDR1 WSHSY and CDR2 SAAADI. Trimming removed 7 bases at V and 0 bases at J, with 12 bases between. The CDR3 DNA reads as TGCGCCAGCACCCGGAGGCAGAACCAAGAGACCCAGTACTTC. It codes for CASTRRQNQETQYF.

This rearrangement joins TRBV9 to TRBJ1-4; D is perhaps TRBD1 (6 bases). CDR1 is SGDLS, CDR2 YYNGEE, per germline. Trimming took 0 bases from V and 4 from J, leaving 10 bases between them. The CDR3 consists of 15 residues. The CDR3 bases are TGTGCCAGCAGCGTAGGGGCAGGGGATAATGAAAAACTGTTTTTT. This gives the protein CASSVGAGDNEKLFF.

A few counts support this clonotype. V usage is TRBV11-2 and J usage is TRBJ2-4; D unresolved. Germline lookup yields CDR1 SGHAT and CDR2 FQNNGV. The CDR3 totals 13 residues. V gave up 5 bases and J gave up 13 bases, with 18 bases separating them. The CDR3 DNA reads TGTGCCAGCAGCCCGCACCGGAATCAAGAGCAGTACTTC. Its translation is CASSPHRNQEQYF.

This clonotype was seen at least ten times. The chain links TRBV20-1 to TRBJ2-7, with D hard to call. The CDR3 consists of 12 residues. V lost 3 bases, J lost 0 bases, and 6 bases lay in between. Germline V gene lookup returns CDR1 DFQATT and CDR2 SNEGSKA (reference sequence). CDR3 nucleotide sequence: TGCAGTGCTAGCCGGAGCTCCTACGAGCAGTACTTC. Protein product: CSASRSSYEQYF.

This clonotype turned up a few times. This chain connects TRBV5-1 to TRBJ1-2, with unresolved D. The length of the CDR3 is 17 residues. V lost 0 bases and J 4 bases, leaving 19 bases between the germline ends. Germline CDR1 reads SGHRS; CDR2 reads YFSETQ. The chain's CDR3 is CASSLGPGGIGGYGYTF. The CDR3 coding sequence is TGCGCCAGCAGCTTGGGGCCTGGCGGAATCGGAGGCTATGGCTACACCTTC.